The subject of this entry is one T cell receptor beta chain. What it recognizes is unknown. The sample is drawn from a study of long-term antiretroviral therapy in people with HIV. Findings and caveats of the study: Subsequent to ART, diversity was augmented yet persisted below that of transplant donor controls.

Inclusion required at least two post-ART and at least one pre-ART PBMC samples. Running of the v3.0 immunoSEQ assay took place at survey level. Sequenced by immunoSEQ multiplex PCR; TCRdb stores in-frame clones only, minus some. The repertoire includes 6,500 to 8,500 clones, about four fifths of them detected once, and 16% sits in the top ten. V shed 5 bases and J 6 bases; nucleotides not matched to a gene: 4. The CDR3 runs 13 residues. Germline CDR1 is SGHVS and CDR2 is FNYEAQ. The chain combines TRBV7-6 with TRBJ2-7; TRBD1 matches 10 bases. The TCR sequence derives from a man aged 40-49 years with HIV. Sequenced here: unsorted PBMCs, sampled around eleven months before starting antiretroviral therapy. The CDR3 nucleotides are TGTGCCAGCAGCCCGACAGGGGGCTTCGAGCAGTACTTC. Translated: CASSPTGGFEQYF.